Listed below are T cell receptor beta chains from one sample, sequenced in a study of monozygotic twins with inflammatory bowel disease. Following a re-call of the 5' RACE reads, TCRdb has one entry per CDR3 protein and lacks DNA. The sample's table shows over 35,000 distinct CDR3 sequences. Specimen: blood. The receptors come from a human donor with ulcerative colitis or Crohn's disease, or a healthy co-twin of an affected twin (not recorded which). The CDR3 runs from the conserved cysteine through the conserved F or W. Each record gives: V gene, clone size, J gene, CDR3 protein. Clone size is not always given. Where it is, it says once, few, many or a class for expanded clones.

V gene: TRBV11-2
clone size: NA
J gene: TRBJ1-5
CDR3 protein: CASSPSTGVRNQPQHF

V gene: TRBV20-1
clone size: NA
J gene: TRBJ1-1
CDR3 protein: CSARETEGYTEAFF

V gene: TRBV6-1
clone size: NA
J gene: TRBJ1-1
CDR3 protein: CASRTGTRGDTEAFF

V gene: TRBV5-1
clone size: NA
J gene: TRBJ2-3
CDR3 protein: CASNVAGRTDTQYF

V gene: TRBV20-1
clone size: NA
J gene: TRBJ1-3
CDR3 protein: CSARDPQGSGNTIYF

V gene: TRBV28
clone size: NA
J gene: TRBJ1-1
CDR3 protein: CASRQIRAPNTEAFF

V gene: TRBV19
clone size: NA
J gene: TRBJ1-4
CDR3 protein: CASSRGTGYEKLFF

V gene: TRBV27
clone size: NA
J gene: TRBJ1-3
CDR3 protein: CASKGQDPRSGNTIYF

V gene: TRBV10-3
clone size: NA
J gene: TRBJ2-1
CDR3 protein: CAISAGRDEQFF

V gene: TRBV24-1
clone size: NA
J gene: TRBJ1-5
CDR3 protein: CATSDSRTGANQPQHF

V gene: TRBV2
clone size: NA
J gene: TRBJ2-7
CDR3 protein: CASSARSSYEQYF

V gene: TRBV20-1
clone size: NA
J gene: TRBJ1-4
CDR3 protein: CSARRVGAWEKLFF

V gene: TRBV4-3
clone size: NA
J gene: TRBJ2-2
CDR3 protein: CASSQDLGGTSGGAGELFF

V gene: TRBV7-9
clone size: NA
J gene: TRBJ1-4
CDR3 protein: CASSPTLGQSNEKLFF

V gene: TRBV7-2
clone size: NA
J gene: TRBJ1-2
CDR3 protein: CASSPPLRTPDGYTF

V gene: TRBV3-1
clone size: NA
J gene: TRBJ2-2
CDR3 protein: CASSLRTRTGELFF

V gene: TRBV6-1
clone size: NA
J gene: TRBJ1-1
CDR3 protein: CASSEAQGAKGVNTEAFF

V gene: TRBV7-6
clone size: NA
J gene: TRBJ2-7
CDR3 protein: CASSHPTGTGRTEQYF

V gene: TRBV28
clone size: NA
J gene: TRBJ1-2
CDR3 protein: CASSSGRNYGYTF

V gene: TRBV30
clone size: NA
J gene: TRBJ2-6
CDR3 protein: CACSNDRGSGANVLTF

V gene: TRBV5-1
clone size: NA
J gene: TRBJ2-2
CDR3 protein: CASSLATGTGELFF

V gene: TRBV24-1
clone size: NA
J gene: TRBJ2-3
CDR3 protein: CATRGAGSTDTQYF

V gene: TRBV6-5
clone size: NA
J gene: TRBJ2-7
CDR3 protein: CASSYSRKGYEQYF

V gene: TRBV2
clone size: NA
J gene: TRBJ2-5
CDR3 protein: CASTVGRGPQETQYF

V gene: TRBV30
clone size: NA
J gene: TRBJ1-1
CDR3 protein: CAWGRGVTVNTEAFF

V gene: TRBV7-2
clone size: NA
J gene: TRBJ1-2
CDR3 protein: CASSLSSENYGYTF

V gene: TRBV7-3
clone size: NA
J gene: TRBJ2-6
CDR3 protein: CASSRLTSGTSGANVLTF

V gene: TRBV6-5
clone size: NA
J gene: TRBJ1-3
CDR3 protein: CASSYSELDRAGNTIYF

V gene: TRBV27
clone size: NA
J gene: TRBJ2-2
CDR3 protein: CASRYQPNTGELFF

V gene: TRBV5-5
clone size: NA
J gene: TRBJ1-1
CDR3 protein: CASSLEGKTEAFF

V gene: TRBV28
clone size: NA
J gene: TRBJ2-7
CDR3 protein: CASSYATSGSIYEQYF

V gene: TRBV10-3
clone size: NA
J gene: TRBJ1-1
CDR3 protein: CAISARQGDTEAFF

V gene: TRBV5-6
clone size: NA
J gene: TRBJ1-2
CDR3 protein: CASSTYKLDRGYGYTF

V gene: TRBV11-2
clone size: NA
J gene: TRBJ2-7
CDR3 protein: CASSFRDSLREQYF

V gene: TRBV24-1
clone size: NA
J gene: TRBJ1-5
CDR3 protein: CATSDLGARGHNQPQHF

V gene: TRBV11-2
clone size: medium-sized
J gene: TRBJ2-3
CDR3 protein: CASSLVGPGLASQYF

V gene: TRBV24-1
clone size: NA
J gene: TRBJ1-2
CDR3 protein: CATSAPQGTGYTF

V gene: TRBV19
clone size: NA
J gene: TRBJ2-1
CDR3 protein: CASGRGVLYNEQFF

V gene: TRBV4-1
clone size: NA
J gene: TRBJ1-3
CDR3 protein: CASSQDPSALGRVYGDTIYF

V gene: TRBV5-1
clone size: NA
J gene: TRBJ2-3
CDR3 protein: CASSSSGDRSLTQYF

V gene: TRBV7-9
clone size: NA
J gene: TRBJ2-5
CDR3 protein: CASSTGVPETQYF

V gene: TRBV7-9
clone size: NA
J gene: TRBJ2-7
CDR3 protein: CASSRTWAQYF

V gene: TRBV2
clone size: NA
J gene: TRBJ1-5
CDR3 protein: CASSESRNSNQPQHF

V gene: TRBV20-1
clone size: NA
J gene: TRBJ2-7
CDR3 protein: CSARDYRLGTSGGAGEQYF

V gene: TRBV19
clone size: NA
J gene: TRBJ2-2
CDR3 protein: CASSIVTGELFF

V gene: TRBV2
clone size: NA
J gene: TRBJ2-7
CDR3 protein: CASSELRVADEQYF

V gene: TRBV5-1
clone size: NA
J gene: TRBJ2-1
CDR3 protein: CASRRPGTSGGIEEQFF

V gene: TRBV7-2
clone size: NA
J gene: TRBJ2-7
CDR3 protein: CASSLHLTGRSYEQYF

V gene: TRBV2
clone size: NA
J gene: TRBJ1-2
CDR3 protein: CASSPDRSGYTF

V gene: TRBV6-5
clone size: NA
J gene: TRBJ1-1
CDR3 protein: CASNVPGNTEAFF

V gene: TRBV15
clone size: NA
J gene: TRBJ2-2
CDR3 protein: CATSRAREVGELFF

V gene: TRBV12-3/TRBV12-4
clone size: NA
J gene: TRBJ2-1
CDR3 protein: CASSLPSGGVTNEQFF

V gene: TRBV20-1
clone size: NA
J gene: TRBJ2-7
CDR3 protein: CSAERTSYEQYF

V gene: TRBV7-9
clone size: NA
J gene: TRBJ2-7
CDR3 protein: CASSLNYEQYF

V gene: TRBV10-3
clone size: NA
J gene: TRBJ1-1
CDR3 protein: CAISGPNTEAFF